Shown below are 15 T cell receptor beta chains from a single sample sequenced in a study of blood T cell repertoires in COVID-19 (dated by TCRdb to 2020 to 2021). Library prep was done by the immunoSEQ multiplex PCR assay. TCRdb mirrors the immuneACCESS table, restricted to in-frame sequences. Some clones are absent from its copies; in checked studies, under half trace to an unresolved V gene, and the reason for the others is unknown. The sample records about 140,000 clones, roughly 80% of which are singletons. The ten most abundant clones make up around a sixth of the sample. The material sequenced was peripheral blood. The receptor source for this set is a man aged 50 to 60 with acute or convalescent COVID-19.

The chain joins TRBV30 to TRBJ2-3; 7 bases map to TRBD2. Germline V gene data show CDR1 as GTSNPN and CDR2 as SVGIG (reference sequence). V lost 3 bases and J lost 5; bases outside the gene matches: 11. The CDR3 is 15 amino acids. The CDR3 nucleotides read TGTGCCTGGAGCGACCCTCGACGGGGGGAAGATACGCAGTATTTT. Protein sequence: CAWSDPRRGEDTQYF.

V and J are TRBV2 and TRBJ2-3; 7 positions agree with TRBD1. There are 15 residues in the CDR3. V dropped 1 base and J dropped 0; count of bases not matched to a gene: 1. The V gene's germline CDR1 is SNHLY and CDR2 FYNNEI. The CDR3 loop is CASSEDRGSTDTQYF. In nucleotides, the CDR3 is TGTGCCAGCAGTGAAGACAGGGGAAGCACAGATACGCAGTATTTT.

The J gene is TRBJ1-5, the V gene TRBV5-1, with 7 bases fitting TRBD1. Trimming removed 0 bases from V and 4 bases from J; junction bases left unmatched: 4. In germline, CDR1 is SGHRS, CDR2 YFSETQ. This CDR3 has 15 amino acids. The CDR3, as DNA: TGCGCCAGCAGCTTGGAGGGGGCGGCTAATCAGCCCCAGCATTTT. It codes for CASSLEGAANQPQHF.

In DNA form, the CDR3 reads TGTGCCAGCAGGCACAGGGGGAACTATGGCTACACCTTC. Translation gives CASRHRGNYGYTF. The chain employs TRBV12-3 or TRBV12-4 and TRBJ1-2, with 8 bases aligning to TRBD1. This CDR3 has 13 amino acids. Trimming removed 6 bases from V and 2 bases from J; junction bases left unmatched: 2.

This clone was counted between two and nine times. The gene calls are TRBV13 and TRBJ1-2, with D hard to call. This CDR3 is 14 amino acids long. The V gene lost 2 bases and the J gene lost 8 bases, with 15 bases spanning the gap. Looked up from germline, CDR1 is PRHDT and CDR2 is FYEKMQ (reference sequence). In DNA form, the CDR3 reads TGTGCCAGCAGCTTAATAGGGTTGGAGGACGGCTACACCTTC. Amino acid sequence: CASSLIGLEDGYTF.

The genes are TRBV18 and TRBJ2-1; a possible D gene is TRBD2 (6 bases). The ends were cut back, 3 bases at V and 6 bases at J, with 15 bases in the middle. Germline CDR1 is KGHSH and CDR2 is LQKENI. The CDR3 contains 15 residues. In DNA, the CDR3 is TGTGCCAGCTCACCCGGGACTCCTTTTATCAATGAGCAGTTCTTC. It is translated as CASSPGTPFINEQFF.

The gene calls are TRBV6-5 and TRBJ1-5, with a weak D call TRBD1 (5 bases). CDR3 length: 13 amino acids. CDR1 and CDR2 from the germline V gene are MNHEY and SVGAGI. V dropped 6 bases and J dropped 1 base, with 7 bases sitting between them. The CDR3 coding sequence is TGTGCCAGCAGCCGACAGAGCAATCAGCCCCAGCATTTT. This gives the protein CASSRQSNQPQHF.

The rearrangement links TRBV11-2 to TRBJ2-2; tentatively, D is TRBD1 (5 bases). CDR1 and CDR2 from the germline V gene are SGHAT and FQNNGV. The CDR3 loop spans 14 amino acids. V was clipped by 5 bases and J by 4 bases, with 11 bases between them. CDR3 sequence reads: CASSRQMGTGELFF. CDR3 sequence (DNA): TGTGCCAGCAGCCGACAGATGGGCACCGGGGAGCTGTTTTTT.

The chain links TRBV28 to TRBJ2-1; TRBD2 matches at 11 bases. Germline V CDR1 and CDR2: MDHEN, SYDVKM. CDR3 length equals 17 residues. Trimming at V came to 6 bases and at J to 8 bases, leaving 15 bases not matched to a gene. In DNA, the CDR3 is TGTGCCAGCAGGACAACTTTAGCGGGGGGGCACTCAGATGAGCAGTTCTTC. Its translation: CASRTTLAGGHSDEQFF.

The V gene is TRBV18, the J gene TRBJ2-1; D remains unclear. There are 15 residues in the CDR3. V was cut by 0 bases and J by 7 bases, with 13 bases left in between. Germline V gene data show CDR1 as KGHSH and CDR2 as LQKENI. CDR3 amino acids: CASSPPSHTENEQFF. Written as DNA, the CDR3 is TGTGCCAGCTCACCACCGAGCCATACGGAGAATGAGCAGTTCTTC.

This clone is medium-sized within its sample. V and J are TRBV7-9 and TRBJ2-5, with 8 bases aligning to TRBD2. This CDR3 contains 16 residues. Trimming removed 2 bases from V and 5 bases from J; junction bases left unmatched: 10. The germline V gene encodes CDR1 SEHNR and CDR2 FQNEAQ (reference sequence). The CDR3 loop is CASSLQDGGAQETQYF. The CDR3 coding sequence is TGTGCCAGCAGCTTACAGGACGGGGGGGCCCAGGAGACCCAGTACTTC.

This chain uses TRBV4-1 with TRBJ1-2; D possibly corresponds to TRBD1 (6 bases). Trimming left V 1 base short and J 4 bases short, with 10 bases between. The CDR3 runs 14 residues. From germline, CDR1 is MGHRA and CDR2 YSYEKL. The DNA of the CDR3 is TGCGCCAGCAGCCAAGTGGTAGGGGGCTATGGCTACACCTTC. It is translated as CASSQVVGGYGYTF.

J is TRBJ2-2 and V is TRBV4-1; TRBD1 aligns across 9 bases. Germline CDR1 reads MGHRA; CDR2 reads YSYEKL. The V segment lost 6 bases and the J segment 5 bases; nucleotides outside the gene matches: 4. This CDR3 has 14 residues. CDR3 residues: CASRTGGGTGELFF. For the CDR3, the DNA is TGCGCCAGCAGGACAGGGGGAGGAACCGGGGAGCTGTTTTTT.

In this sample, this clone turned up once. The chain couples TRBV2 to TRBJ1-1; D remains ambiguous. CDR3 length equals 15 residues. The ends were cut back, 5 bases at V and 4 bases at J, with 17 bases in the middle. CDR1 and CDR2 from the germline V gene are SNHLY and FYNNEI. The CDR3 DNA follows: TGTGCCAGCAGTAATTATGAGGTTAAGAGCACTGAAGCTTTCTTT. It yields the protein CASSNYEVKSTEAFF.

The chain recombines TRBV7-2 with TRBJ1-2; TRBD1 is a possible D gene (5 bases). Germline lookup yields CDR1 SGHTA and CDR2 FQGNSA. This CDR3 has 15 residues. The V gene lost 5 bases and the J gene lost 6 bases, with 19 bases spanning the gap. CDR3 bases: TGTGCCAGCAGCCAAACGCAAACCGGGGGGAATGGCTACACCTTC. This sequence encodes CASSQTQTGGNGYTF.